This TCR beta chain was obtained from a study of blood T cells in healthy people across ages. The germline gives CDR1 MNHEY, CDR2 SMNVEV (reference sequence). The V end lost 0 bases, the J end lost 3 bases, and 12 bases lay between the germline ends. The CDR3 consists of 15 residues. This clonotype was observed a few times. The use of a sample-barcoded 5' primer and a J-beta primer mix characterized a second PCR of about 7 to 12 cycles. TCRdb reprocessed the 5' RACE reads with MiXCR, giving one entry per CDR3 protein. The data contain about 1.1 million distinct CDR3 sequences, under 40% of them singletons.

This receptor was taken from a man aged 18 to 29 in good health. Sequencing was performed on blood. V gene TRBV27 combines with J gene TRBJ2-7, with D maybe TRBD1 (5 bases). CDR3 loop: CASSLSPNQGYEQYF. DNA of the CDR3: TGTGCCAGCAGTTTATCTCCGAACCAGGGCTACGAGCAGTACTTC.